This TCR beta chain was sequenced during a study of blood T cell repertoires in COVID-19. As for the study in general: Samples came from the United States, Italy and Spain, spanning acute and convalescent COVID-19. T cells, B-cell-depleted T cells, or PBMCs provided the cDNA or gDNA that served as material.

As processed by the authors: Reference gene primer amplification in the assay estimated nucleated cell counts. Repertoires were generated with immunoSEQ multiplex PCR, while TCRdb's copy carries only in-frame clones and drops some. V and J calls and clone size are as listed in that table; D and trimming were resolved from the DNA. The sample contains around 200,000 clones, about 88% of which appear only once. Germline CDR1 SGHNT, CDR2 YENEEA. The CDR3 loop spans 15 amino acids. With 1 base clipped from V and 4 bases from J, the junction kept 5 bases outside the gene matches. The sample comprised peripheral blood. This receptor was identified in a man aged 40-50 years with active or convalescent COVID-19. This chain uses TRBV11-3 with TRBJ1-1; 8 bases are a match to TRBD1. The CDR3 region has the DNA TGTGCCAGCAGCTTAGGCGGTACAGGGGGCACTGAAGCTTTCTTT. Its translation: CASSLGGTGGTEAFF.